This TCR beta chain is drawn from a study of graft-versus-host responses after intestinal transplantation. About the study: Recipients obtained multivisceral, liver-intestinal, or isolated intestinal transplants. Anti-thymocyte globulin served as induction for all recipients, who then took tacrolimus and steroids for three to four years.

TCRdb's table, derived via immunoSEQ multiplex PCR, lists solely in-frame clones and lacks some. The profile shows roughly 36,000 clones, roughly 96% of them singletons. As concerns this clone: The antigen is unknown.

Study-level points and caveats: Detected in recipient marrow were GvH clones, some of which were first observed in ileum or blood. The study associated peak circulating GvH clone levels with early post-transplant HvG declines.

The TCR originated in a human donor who was the organ donor for an intestinal transplant. The sample in question was unstimulated CD8+ T cells sorted from spleen or lymph node cells, obtained before transplant.

The CDR3 protein is CASSLVARAPTQYF. The DNA for the CDR3 is TGTGCCAGCAGCTTAGTAGCGCGAGCCCCAACGCAGTATTTT. The V call is TRBV7-9, the J call TRBJ2-3; tentative D call: TRBD2 (5 bases). The CDR3 totals 14 residues. The V end was cut by 1 base, the J end by 9 bases, with 14 bases between. Germline assignment: CDR1 SEHNR and CDR2 FQNEAQ (reference sequence).